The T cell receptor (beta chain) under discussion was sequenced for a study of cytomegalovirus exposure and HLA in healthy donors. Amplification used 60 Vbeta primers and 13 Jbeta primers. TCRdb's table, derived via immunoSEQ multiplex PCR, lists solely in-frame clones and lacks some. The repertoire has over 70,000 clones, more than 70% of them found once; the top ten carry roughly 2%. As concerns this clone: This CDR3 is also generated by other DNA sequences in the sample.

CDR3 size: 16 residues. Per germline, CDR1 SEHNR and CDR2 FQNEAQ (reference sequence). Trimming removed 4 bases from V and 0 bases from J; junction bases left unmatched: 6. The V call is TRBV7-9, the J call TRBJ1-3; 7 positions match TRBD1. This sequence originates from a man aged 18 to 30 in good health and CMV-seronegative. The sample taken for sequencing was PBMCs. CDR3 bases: TGTGCCAGCAGCTCCTCCGGGACAGTCTCTGGAAACACCATATATTTT. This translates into CASSSSGTVSGNTIYF.